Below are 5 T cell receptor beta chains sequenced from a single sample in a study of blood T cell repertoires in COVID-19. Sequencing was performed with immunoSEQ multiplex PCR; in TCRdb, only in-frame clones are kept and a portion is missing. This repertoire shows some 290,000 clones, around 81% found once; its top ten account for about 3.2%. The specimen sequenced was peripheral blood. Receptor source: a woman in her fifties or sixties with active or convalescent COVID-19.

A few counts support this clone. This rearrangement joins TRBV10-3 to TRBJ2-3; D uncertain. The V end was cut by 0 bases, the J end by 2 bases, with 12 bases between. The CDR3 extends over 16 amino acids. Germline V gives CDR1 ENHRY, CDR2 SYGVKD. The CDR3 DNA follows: TGTGCCATCAGTGAGTCGAGACTGGCCCACACAGATACGCAGTATTTT. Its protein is CAISESRLAHTDTQYF.

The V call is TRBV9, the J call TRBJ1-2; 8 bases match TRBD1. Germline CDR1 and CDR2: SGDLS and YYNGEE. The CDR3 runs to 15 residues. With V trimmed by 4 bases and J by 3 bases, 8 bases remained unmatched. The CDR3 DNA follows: TGTGCCAGCAGCCCCTCGTTGGACAGGGACTATGGCTACACCTTC. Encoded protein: CASSPSLDRDYGYTF. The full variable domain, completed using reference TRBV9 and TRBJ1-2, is DSGVTQTPKHLITATGQRVTLRCSPRSGDLSVYWYQQSLDQGLQFLIQYYNGEERAKGNILERFSAQQFPDLHSELNLSSLELGDSALYFCASSPSLDRDYGYTFGSGTRLTVV.

The CDR3 here is CASVGGPAQNSPLHF. CDR3 DNA: TGTGCCAGTGTCGGGGGGCCAGCTCAAAATTCACCCCTCCACTTT. The chain joins TRBV19 to TRBJ1-6; weak D call: TRBD1 (6 bases). The length of the CDR3 is 15 residues. Trimming pared 8 bases from V and 7 bases from J, leaving 18 bases between. The V gene's germline CDR1 is LNHDA and CDR2 SQIVND (reference sequence).

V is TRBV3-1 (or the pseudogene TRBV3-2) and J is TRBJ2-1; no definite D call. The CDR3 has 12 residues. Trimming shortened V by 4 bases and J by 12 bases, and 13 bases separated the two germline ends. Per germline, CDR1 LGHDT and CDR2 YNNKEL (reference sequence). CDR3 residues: CASSLSGIRQFF. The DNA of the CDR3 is TGTGCCAGCAGCCTCTCCGGTATCCGGCAGTTCTTC.

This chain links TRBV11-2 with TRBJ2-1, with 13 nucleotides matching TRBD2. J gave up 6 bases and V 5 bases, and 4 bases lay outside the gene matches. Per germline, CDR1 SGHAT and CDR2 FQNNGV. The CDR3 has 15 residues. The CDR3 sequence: CASSRTSGGRNEQFF. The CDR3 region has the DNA TGTGCCAGCAGCCGGACTAGCGGGGGTCGCAATGAGCAGTTCTTC.